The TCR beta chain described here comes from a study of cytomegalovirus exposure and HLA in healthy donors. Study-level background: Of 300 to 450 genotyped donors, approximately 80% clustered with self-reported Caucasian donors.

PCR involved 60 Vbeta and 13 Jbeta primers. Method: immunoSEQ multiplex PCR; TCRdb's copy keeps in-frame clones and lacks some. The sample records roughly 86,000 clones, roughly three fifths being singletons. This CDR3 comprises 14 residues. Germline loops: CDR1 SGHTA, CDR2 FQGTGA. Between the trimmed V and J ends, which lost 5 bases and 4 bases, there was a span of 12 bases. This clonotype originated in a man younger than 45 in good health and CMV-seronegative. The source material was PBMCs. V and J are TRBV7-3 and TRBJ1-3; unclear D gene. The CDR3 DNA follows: TGTGCCAGCAGCCCGGGTCCCGGGGGAAACACCATATATTTT. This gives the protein CASSPGPGGNTIYF.